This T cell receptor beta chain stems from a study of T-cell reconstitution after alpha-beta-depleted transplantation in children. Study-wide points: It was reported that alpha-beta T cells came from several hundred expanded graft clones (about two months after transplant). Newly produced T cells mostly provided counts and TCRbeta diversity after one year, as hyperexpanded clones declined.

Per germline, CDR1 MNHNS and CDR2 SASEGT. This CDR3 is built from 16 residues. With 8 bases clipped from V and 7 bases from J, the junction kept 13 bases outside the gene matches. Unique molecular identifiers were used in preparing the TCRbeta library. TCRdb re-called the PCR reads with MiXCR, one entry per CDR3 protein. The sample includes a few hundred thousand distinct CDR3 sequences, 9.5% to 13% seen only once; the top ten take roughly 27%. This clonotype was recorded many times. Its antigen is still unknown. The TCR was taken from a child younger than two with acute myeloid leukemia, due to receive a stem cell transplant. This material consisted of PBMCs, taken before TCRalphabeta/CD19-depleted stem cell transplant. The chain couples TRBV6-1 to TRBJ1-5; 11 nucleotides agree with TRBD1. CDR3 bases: TGTGCCAGCCGAAGGGTGGACAGGGGGCTAAGGCAGCCCCAGCATTTT. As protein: CASRRVDRGLRQPQHF.